This is a list of T cell receptor beta chains from one sample in a study of blood T cells in healthy people across ages. In TCRdb, the 5' RACE reads were re-called with MiXCR into one record per CDR3 protein. The table has over 750,000 distinct CDR3 sequences, approximately 25% seen once; the top ten hold roughly a tenth. These data were likewise used in another study, on T cells of mothers and their children.

The sample was blood. The source is a boy aged 5-17 years in good health. The conserved cysteine and the conserved F or W are not part of the CDR3 here. Part of the rows lack a size; the others show once, few, many or a class for expanded clones.

V gene | clone size | CDR3 protein
TRBV2 | NA | ASDPGTSVGEQY
TRBV7-9 | few | AGSSEDNQETQY
TRBV7-2 | NA | ASSPSGATEAF
TRBV4-1 | NA | ASSQVLLPYEQY
TRBV5-1 | few | ASSLNRMETQY
TRBV2 | NA | ANTEGGTQY
TRBV29-1 | NA | SVEGGMWSNEQF
TRBV20-1 | few | SARAGTSDLLEQF
TRBV5-5 | many | ASSFLPTNYGYT
TRBV5-1 | NA | ASSLEGYNYGYT
TRBV29-1 | NA | SATLGRRAAYEQY
TRBV12-3/TRBV12-4 | NA | ASSYQGHYNSPLH
TRBV11-3 | many | ASSFEYEQY
TRBV3-1 | few | ASSPQIMNTEAF
TRBV5-6 | NA | ASSLVGTPFGETQY
TRBV20-1 | few | SARDPGATNEKLF
TRBV6-6 | NA | ASSWTGTSSGDTQN
TRBV15 | few | ATSRAQIQETQY
TRBV20-1 | few | SARPPENTEAF
TRBV5-1 | NA | ASSPSMSYEQY
TRBV20-1 | NA | SASNTVEQF
TRBV7-9 | few | ASSLGVTWTQY
TRBV9 | NA | ASSVGGLAGDTQY
TRBV10-3 | NA | AISAEPAFSGNTIY
TRBV28 | NA | ASMAGRNEQF
TRBV29-1 | once | SATMYQETQY
TRBV2 | NA | ASARGQAYNKQF
TRBV4-1 | few | ASSQGLNSGNTIY
TRBV10-3 | few | AISESLTGVQETQY
TRBV20-1 | few | SAFSPGQVYEQY
TRBV7-9 | NA | ASSPTAIEEEQY
TRBV7-9 | few | ASSAHVGSEQF
TRBV4-1 | few | ASSLLISGSGYEQY